Shown below are 28 T cell receptor beta chains from a single sample sequenced in a study of regulatory T cells in long-lasting Graves disease (dated by TCRdb to the early 2020s). The time point tag for this specimen amounts to: newly diagnosed GD, antithyroid drugs for less than 3 months. RNA was extracted from PBMCs in TRIzol for both TCR sequencing and RNA sequencing. Library preparation used multiplex PCR. TCRdb records Illumina HiSeq 4000 as the sequencer. CDR3 regions were amplified by Arm-PCR with iRepertoire HTBI primers to construct TCR beta libraries. TCRdb cleaned the public reads at Q25 with fastp, built clones with MiXCR and kept in-frame beta chains. Duplicate CDR3 protein sequences are folded into a single record with the most common DNA and genes. Counted in this sample were a few hundred thousand distinct CDR3 sequences; about 14% of them appeared once. The ten largest clonotypes hold roughly 9.7% of the sample.

These data are also associated with another study on T cells in Graves' hyperthyroidism and ophthalmopathy.

Here the sequenced sample was peripheral blood mononuclear cells (PBMCs), taken at new diagnosis, from a patient treated with antithyroid drugs. All receptors derive from a young man with Graves disease. Donor details come from another sample of the same person, matched by shared clones.

This clonotype came up many times. J is TRBJ1-1 and V is TRBV12-3 or TRBV12-4; a weak D match, TRBD1 (5 bases). The CDR3 is 13 amino acids. Trimming left V 5 bases short and J 1 base short, with 8 bases between. DNA of the CDR3: TGTGCCAGCAGTGGGGCAGGGAACACTGAAGCTTTCTTT. Its protein is CASSGAGNTEAFF.

This clonotype was seen many times. The chain joins TRBV2 to TRBJ2-1; D gene ambiguous. Germline loops: CDR1 SNHLY, CDR2 FYNNEI. This CDR3 comprises 10 residues. Between the trimmed V and J ends, which lost 4 bases and 9 bases, there was a span of 4 bases. CDR3 in amino acids: CASSVSEQFF. The CDR3 DNA follows: TGTGCCAGCAGTGTTTCTGAGCAGTTCTTC.

Turning to this clonotype: A much larger clone differs from this one at a single base, so this may be a read error. The rearrangement uses TRBV7-9 and TRBJ2-3; no firm D call. The DNA end is more similar to TRBJ2-7, so the J call may be wrong. CDR1 is SEHNR and CDR2 is FQNEAQ in the germline V gene (reference sequence). This CDR3 comprises 12 residues. The CDR3 sequence is CASSFLTDEQYF. CDR3 DNA: TGTGCCAGCAGCTTTCTAACGGATGAGCAGTACTTC.

This chain joins TRBV10-2 and TRBJ2-4; D remains unclear. V was pared by 2 bases and J by 1 base, with 6 bases between. The CDR3 runs to 14 residues. Germline values: CDR1 WSHSY, CDR2 SAAADI. CDR3 nucleotide sequence: TGCGCCAGCAGTGAGCGGTGGGCCAAAAACATTCAGTACTTC. Translating it yields CASSERWAKNIQYF.

This clonotype was counted between two and nine times. For the CDR3, the DNA is TGTGCCACCTCGACTAGCGGGAGAGTGAGAGACGAGCAGTACTTC. It yields the protein CATSTSGRVRDEQYF. The genes are TRBV15 and TRBJ2-7; 12 bases line up with TRBD2. Germline CDR1 and CDR2: LNHNV and YYDKDF (reference sequence). This CDR3 is built from 15 residues. With 8 bases clipped from V and 5 bases from J, the junction kept 10 bases outside the gene matches.

The table lists this clonotype with many counts. This sequence joins TRBV7-6 and TRBJ1-4; D may be TRBD1 (5 bases). This CDR3 comprises 15 residues. Deletions cut 4 bases from V and 3 bases from J, with 12 bases between. Germline lookup yields CDR1 SGHVS and CDR2 FNYEAQ. The CDR3 DNA sequence: TGTGCCAGCAGCTCGCAGGGAGTACCTAATGAAAAACTGTTTTTT. This translates into CASSSQGVPNEKLFF.

This clonotype was observed many times. The chain couples TRBV5-1 to TRBJ2-7; 13 bases are shared with TRBD2. The CDR3 loop spans 14 amino acids. The V and J ends lost 3 bases and 5 bases, in that order; junction bases with no gene match: 2. The V gene's germline CDR1 is SGHRS and CDR2 YFSETQ. Written as DNA, the CDR3 is TGCGCCAGCAGCTCCACTAGCGGGAGGGACGAGCAGTACTTC. Its protein is CASSSTSGRDEQYF.

This clonotype was recorded a few times. The J gene is TRBJ2-5, the V gene TRBV15; the match to TRBD2 covers 9 bases. Germline assignment: CDR1 LNHNV and CDR2 YYDKDF (reference sequence). This CDR3 is 14 amino acids long. With V trimmed by 7 bases and J by 5 bases, 8 bases remained unmatched. Here the CDR3 reads CATKRTAGGETQYF. CDR3 nucleotides: TGTGCCACCAAGAGGACAGCGGGGGGCGAGACCCAGTACTTC.

This clonotype was recorded many times. This chain joins TRBV12-3 or TRBV12-4 and TRBJ2-1; unclear D gene. V lost 7 bases, J lost 0 bases, and 13 bases lay in between. This CDR3 region has 15 residues. CDR3 nucleotide sequence: TGTGCCAGCACCAACCCACTTTCCTCCTACAATGAGCAGTTCTTC. Its translation: CASTNPLSSYNEQFF.

V gene TRBV20-1 combines with J gene TRBJ1-1; the D gene is possibly TRBD1 (5 bases). Germline V lookup: CDR1 DFQATT, CDR2 SNEGSKA (reference sequence). The CDR3 totals 16 residues. Trimming removed 4 bases at V and 0 bases at J, with 18 bases between. The CDR3 is CSAKNRTLGLNTEAFF. The CDR3 coding sequence is TGCAGTGCTAAAAACAGGACATTAGGTCTGAACACTGAAGCTTTCTTT.

This clonotype was counted many times. The chain carries TRBV11-2 and TRBJ1-6; 7 bases are a match to TRBD1. The length of the CDR3 is 15 residues. CDR1 and CDR2 from the germline V gene are SGHAT and FQNNGV. J gave up 10 bases and V 0 bases, and 6 bases lay outside the gene matches. The CDR3 bases are TGTGCCAGCAGCTTAGAGACAGGGAAAGGCTCACCCCTCCACTTT. It codes for CASSLETGKGSPLHF.

The V call is TRBV9, the J call TRBJ1-5; D may be TRBD1 (6 bases). The germline V and J ends were trimmed by 0 bases and 0 bases, with 19 bases remaining between them. The CDR3 length is 19 residues. Germline V lookup: CDR1 SGDLS, CDR2 YYNGEE. CDR3 nucleotides: TGTGCCAGCAGCGTAGGCTGGACAGACAATGCTCATAGCAATCAGCCCCAGCATTTT. Translating gives CASSVGWTDNAHSNQPQHF.

This clonotype has a count of ten or more. CDR3: CASSATETINTGELFF. In DNA form, the CDR3 reads TGTGCCAGCAGCGCAACAGAGACTATTAACACCGGGGAGCTGTTTTTT. V gene TRBV7-3 combines with J gene TRBJ2-2; D is possibly TRBD2 (5 bases). With 5 bases removed from V and 2 bases from J, the gap between germline ends came to 15 bases. This CDR3 spans 16 amino acids. Germline loops: CDR1 SGHTA, CDR2 FQGTGA.

This chain links TRBV5-1 with TRBJ1-5; D is unclear. The CDR3 is 14 amino acids. Germline V gene data show CDR1 as SGHRS and CDR2 as YFSETQ. The V and J ends lost 0 bases and 3 bases respectively, with 7 bases between them. In DNA, the CDR3 is TGCGCCAGCAGCTTGGGGGCCGTCAATCAGCCCCAGCATTTT. Translated, it gives CASSLGAVNQPQHF.

This clonotype was observed a handful of times. This chain links TRBV19 with TRBJ1-1, with 10 bases identical to TRBD1. This CDR3 has 13 residues. Germline lookup yields CDR1 LNHDA and CDR2 SQIVND (reference sequence). V was pared by 5 bases and J by 11 bases, with 8 bases of the junction left unmatched. CDR3 sequence (DNA): TGTGCCAGTAGTTGGGGGACAGGGGTCAACGCTTTCTTT. Residues: CASSWGTGVNAFF.

In its sample, this clonotype was seen many times. The DNA for the CDR3 is TGTGCCAGCAGTGCGTTTGATGGTAATGAGCAGTTCTTC. Translating it yields CASSAFDGNEQFF. J is TRBJ2-1 and V is TRBV2; D ambiguous. Germline CDR1 SNHLY, CDR2 FYNNEI. Trimming shortened V by 4 bases and J by 7 bases, and 11 bases separated the two germline ends. The CDR3 spans 13 residues.

This sequence joins TRBV4-1 and TRBJ2-7; TRBD2 agrees at 7 bases. Per the germline V gene, CDR1 is MGHRA and CDR2 is YSYEKL. The CDR3 is 15 residues long. J gave up 4 bases and V 2 bases, and 8 bases lay outside the gene matches. For the CDR3, the DNA is TGCGCCAGCAGCCAATCATTAGCGGGCGTTTACGAGCAGTACTTC. Translated: CASSQSLAGVYEQYF.

This clonotype appeared many times. One end of the junction varies from germline; a read error may be responsible. The chain employs TRBV12-5 and TRBJ1-1; the match to TRBD1 covers 7 bases. This CDR3 spans 13 amino acids. Germline V gene data show CDR1 as LGHNT and CDR2 as FRNRAP. CDR3 in DNA: TGTGCTAGTGGTTTGGGGGACGACAGGGCAAGACCATTT. It translates to CASGLGDDRARPF.

This chain links TRBV5-1 with TRBJ2-5; maybe TRBD2 (7 bases). The CDR3 sequence is 14 residues long. Germline CDR1 is SGHRS and CDR2 is YFSETQ. The ends were cut back, 4 bases at V and 4 bases at J, with 14 bases in the middle. The CDR3 reads CASSSGTYGETQYF. In nucleotides, the CDR3 is TGCGCCAGCAGCAGCGGGACATACGGAGAGACCCAGTACTTC.

Ten or more counts support this clonotype. This chain joins TRBV5-1 and TRBJ2-7, with 7 bases identical to TRBD1. Per the germline V gene, CDR1 is SGHRS and CDR2 is YFSETQ. V lost 2 bases and J lost 2; bases outside the gene matches: 7. The CDR3 length is 15 residues. CDR3 region: CASSLQPGQPYEQYF. CDR3 DNA: TGCGCCAGCAGCTTACAGCCGGGACAGCCCTACGAGCAGTACTTC. The full variable domain, with the rest looked up from reference TRBV5-1 and TRBJ2-7, is KAGVTQTPRYLIKTRGQQVTLSCSPISGHRSVSWYQQTPGQGLQFLFEYFSETQRNKGNFPGRFSGRQFSNSRSEMNVSTLELGDSALYLCASSLQPGQPYEQYFGPGTRLTVT.

This clonotype turned up a few times. The V and J genes are TRBV20-1 and TRBJ2-5; a weak D match, TRBD2 (6 bases). Trimming removed 3 bases from V and 5 bases from J, with 13 bases in between. This CDR3 is built from 13 residues. In germline, CDR1 is DFQATT, CDR2 SNEGSKA (reference sequence). CDR3 residues: CSASPGGVETQYF. Written as DNA, the CDR3 is TGCAGTGCTAGTCCCGGCGGGGTGGAGACCCAGTACTTC.

This clonotype was detected once. The chain joins TRBV11-3 to TRBJ2-5; 9 bases are a match to TRBD2. The CDR3 has 17 amino acids. The germline V gene has CDR1 SGHNT and CDR2 YENEEA. J gave up 5 bases and V 6 bases, and 16 bases lay outside the gene matches. CDR3: CASRPRLAEEHWETQYF. CDR3 sequence (DNA): TGTGCCAGCAGGCCGAGACTAGCGGAAGAACATTGGGAGACCCAGTACTTC.

This clonotype was counted many times. The chain has TRBV28 and TRBJ2-3, with TRBD2 as a possible D gene (6 bases). This CDR3 is built from 12 residues. Between the trimmed V and J ends, which lost 10 bases and 0 bases, there was a span of 8 bases. Germline V gives CDR1 MDHEN, CDR2 SYDVKM. CDR3 in amino acids: CATSESTDTQYF. CDR3 bases: TGTGCCACTAGCGAGAGCACAGATACGCAGTATTTT.

With respect to this clonotype: A read error may explain this, as a much larger clone is one base away. V is TRBV11-1 and J is TRBJ2-7; D gene uncertain. Germline V gene lookup returns CDR1 SGHAT and CDR2 FQDESV (reference sequence). The CDR3 is 14 amino acids. CDR3 in amino acids: CASSFARGGYEQHF. CDR3 in DNA: TGTGCCAGCAGCTTCGCCCGAGGTGGCTACGAGCAGCACTTC.

This clonotype was counted a few times. The CDR3, as DNA: TGCGCCAGCAGCTTGACATGGACGGAGAGCAATGAGCAGTTCTTC. This encodes CASSLTWTESNEQFF. The V and J genes are TRBV5-1 and TRBJ2-1, with no clear D. Trimming removed 1 base at V and 6 bases at J, with 14 bases between. Germline V gene sequence: CDR1 SGHRS, CDR2 YFSETQ. The CDR3 contains 15 residues.

This clonotype has a handful of counts. The chain carries TRBV15 and TRBJ2-1; possibly TRBD2 for D (6 bases). In germline, CDR1 is LNHNV, CDR2 YYDKDF (reference sequence). Between the trimmed V and J ends, which lost 1 base and 8 bases, there was a span of 18 bases. CDR3 length equals 16 residues. The CDR3 spells CATSRGGGILGHEQFF. The CDR3 DNA sequence: TGTGCCACCAGCAGAGGGGGAGGCATCCTGGGGCATGAGCAGTTCTTC.

This clonotype was seen a handful of times. Mismatch with germline at one junction end may stem from a read error. CDR3 sequence (DNA): TGTGCCGGCAGCTTCCCGGAAGAGGTGAACACTGAAGCTTTCTTT. It translates to CAGSFPEEVNTEAFF. This chain connects TRBV7-7 to TRBJ1-1; D gene uncertain. Germline loops: CDR1 SSHAT, CDR2 FNYEAQ (reference sequence). The CDR3 spans 15 residues.

This clonotype turned up a few times. V gene TRBV6-6 combines with J gene TRBJ1-4, with unresolved D. The CDR3 contains 14 residues. The V gene lost 0 bases and the J gene lost 6 bases, with 8 bases spanning the gap. Germline V lookup: CDR1 MNHNY, CDR2 SVGAGI (reference sequence). The DNA of the CDR3 is TGTGCCAGCAGTTACTCGGAGACGGATGAAAAACTGTTTTTT. As protein: CASSYSETDEKLFF.